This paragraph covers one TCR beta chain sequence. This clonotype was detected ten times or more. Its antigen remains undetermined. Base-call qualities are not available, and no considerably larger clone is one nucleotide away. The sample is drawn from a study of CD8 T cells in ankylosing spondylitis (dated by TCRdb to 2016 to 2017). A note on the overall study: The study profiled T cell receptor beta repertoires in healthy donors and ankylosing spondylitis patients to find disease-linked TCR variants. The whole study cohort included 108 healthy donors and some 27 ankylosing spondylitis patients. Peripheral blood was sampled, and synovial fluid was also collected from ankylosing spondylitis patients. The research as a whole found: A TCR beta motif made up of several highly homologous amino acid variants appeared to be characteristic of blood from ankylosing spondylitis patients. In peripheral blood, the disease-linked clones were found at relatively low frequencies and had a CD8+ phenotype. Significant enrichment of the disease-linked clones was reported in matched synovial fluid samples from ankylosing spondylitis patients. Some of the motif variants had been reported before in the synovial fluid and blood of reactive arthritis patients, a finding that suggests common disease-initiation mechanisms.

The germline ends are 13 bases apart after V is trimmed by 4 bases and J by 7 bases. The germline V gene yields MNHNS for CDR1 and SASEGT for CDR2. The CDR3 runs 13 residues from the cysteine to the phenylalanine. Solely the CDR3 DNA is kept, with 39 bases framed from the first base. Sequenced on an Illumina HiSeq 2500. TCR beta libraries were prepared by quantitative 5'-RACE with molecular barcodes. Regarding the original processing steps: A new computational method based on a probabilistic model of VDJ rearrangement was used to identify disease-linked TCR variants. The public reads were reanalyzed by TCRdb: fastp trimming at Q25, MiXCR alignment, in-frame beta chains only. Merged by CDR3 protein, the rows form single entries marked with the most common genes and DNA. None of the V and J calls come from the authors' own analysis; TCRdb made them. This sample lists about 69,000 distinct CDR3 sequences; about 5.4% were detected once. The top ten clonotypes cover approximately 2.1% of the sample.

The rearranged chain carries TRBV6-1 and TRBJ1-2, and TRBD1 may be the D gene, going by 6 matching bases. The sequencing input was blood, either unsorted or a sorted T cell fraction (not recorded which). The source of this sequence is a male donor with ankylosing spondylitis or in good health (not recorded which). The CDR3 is CASSGQQGAGYTF. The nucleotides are TGTGCCAGCAGTGGCCAACAGGGAGCTGGCTACACCTTC.